A selection of T cell receptor beta chains follows, all from one sample in a study of blood T cell repertoires in COVID-19. Clones were read by immunoSEQ multiplex PCR, and TCRdb kept only the in-frame ones, dropping some. The table lists roughly 380,000 clones, 85% of them singletons. Specimen: peripheral blood. The receptors stem from a woman under 30 with acute or convalescent COVID-19. The CDR3 runs from the conserved cysteine through the conserved F or W. The order of the fields is J gene, V gene, CDR3 protein.

j_gene: TRBJ2-3
v_gene: TRBV28
CDR3aa: CASSSGQESTDTQYF

j_gene: TRBJ2-5
v_gene: TRBV6-2/TRBV6-3
CDR3aa: CASSGAGVKETQYF

j_gene: TRBJ2-2
v_gene: TRBV12-5
CDR3aa: CASGLVNSVVTGELFF

j_gene: TRBJ1-5
v_gene: TRBV19
CDR3aa: CASSTQGNNQPQHF

j_gene: TRBJ2-7
v_gene: TRBV5-6
CDR3aa: CASSTGSNDEQYF

j_gene: TRBJ1-3
v_gene: TRBV5-8
CDR3aa: CASSLGRGERGPGNTIYF

j_gene: TRBJ1-1
v_gene: TRBV7-9
CDR3aa: CASSLEPQIEAFF

j_gene: TRBJ1-1
v_gene: TRBV7-9
CDR3aa: CASSLGGRTEAFF

j_gene: TRBJ2-7
v_gene: TRBV7-6
CDR3aa: CASSLAGQGVGEQYF

j_gene: TRBJ2-2
v_gene: TRBV7-9
CDR3aa: CASRQSRDTGELFF

j_gene: TRBJ1-2
v_gene: TRBV18
CDR3aa: CASSTKGIYGYTF

j_gene: TRBJ2-7
v_gene: TRBV11-2
CDR3aa: CASSSSRGGVGEQYF

j_gene: TRBJ2-4
v_gene: TRBV28
CDR3aa: CASSLAGGLRIQYF

j_gene: TRBJ2-3
v_gene: TRBV30
CDR3aa: CAWSPADTQYF

j_gene: TRBJ1-3
v_gene: TRBV7-6
CDR3aa: CASSLAGQGDTIYF

j_gene: TRBJ2-7
v_gene: TRBV5-1
CDR3aa: CASSLGTGFYEQYF

j_gene: TRBJ1-2
v_gene: TRBV5-6
CDR3aa: CASSSVGGPAMYGYTF

j_gene: TRBJ1-1
v_gene: TRBV6-6
CDR3aa: CASSQGGQGNTEAFF

j_gene: TRBJ1-6
v_gene: TRBV7-9
CDR3aa: CASSPSGQGYSPLHF

j_gene: TRBJ2-3
v_gene: TRBV3-1/TRBV3-2
CDR3aa: CASSQIGTLSTDTQYF

j_gene: TRBJ1-4
v_gene: TRBV9
CDR3aa: CAGRLGKLFF

j_gene: TRBJ1-1
v_gene: TRBV30
CDR3aa: CAWRLDTEAFF

j_gene: TRBJ2-1
v_gene: TRBV6-5
CDR3aa: CASRLQGSEQFF

j_gene: TRBJ2-7
v_gene: TRBV6-5
CDR3aa: CASRWGESSYEQYF

j_gene: TRBJ1-5
v_gene: TRBV7-8
CDR3aa: CASSLTGPAQPQHF

j_gene: TRBJ2-3
v_gene: TRBV7-3
CDR3aa: CASSLARATDTQYF

j_gene: TRBJ1-2
v_gene: TRBV5-4
CDR3aa: CASSSRDRGSLAYGYTF

j_gene: TRBJ1-1
v_gene: TRBV5-6
CDR3aa: CASSLVPSMNTEAFF

j_gene: TRBJ2-5
v_gene: TRBV6-1
CDR3aa: CASSGGLAGFQETQYF

j_gene: TRBJ1-2
v_gene: TRBV5-4
CDR3aa: CASSLGPREGYGYTF

j_gene: TRBJ1-2
v_gene: TRBV4-1
CDR3aa: CASSQGLRDYGYTF

j_gene: TRBJ2-7
v_gene: TRBV11-2
CDR3aa: CASSLAGGPSYEQYF

j_gene: TRBJ2-3
v_gene: TRBV7-3
CDR3aa: CASSDRKGITDTQYF

j_gene: TRBJ1-5
v_gene: TRBV4-1
CDR3aa: CASSLGPRQPQHF

j_gene: TRBJ1-1
v_gene: TRBV2
CDR3aa: CALGRQEETEAFF

j_gene: TRBJ2-5
v_gene: TRBV4-2
CDR3aa: CASSQRSGGAQETQYF

j_gene: TRBJ1-2
v_gene: TRBV4-1
CDR3aa: CASSHIGTPAWYGYTF

j_gene: TRBJ1-6
v_gene: TRBV28
CDR3aa: CASSLQGSGSPLHF

j_gene: TRBJ2-2
v_gene: TRBV3-1/TRBV3-2
CDR3aa: CASSQENYAFGELFF

j_gene: TRBJ2-7
v_gene: TRBV6-5
CDR3aa: CASSLYGQGYEQYF

j_gene: TRBJ1-2
v_gene: TRBV12-3/TRBV12-4
CDR3aa: CASSTRDSDGYTF

j_gene: TRBJ2-5
v_gene: TRBV2
CDR3aa: CASSGWGLAGGVGETQYF

j_gene: TRBJ1-2
v_gene: TRBV27
CDR3aa: CASSLVLGQGFYGYTF

j_gene: TRBJ2-1
v_gene: TRBV7-3
CDR3aa: CASSLLAGNEQFF

j_gene: TRBJ1-1
v_gene: TRBV15
CDR3aa: CATSGRRGGGTEAFF

j_gene: TRBJ2-3
v_gene: TRBV12-5
CDR3aa: CASGFGSSSTDTQYF

j_gene: TRBJ1-1
v_gene: TRBV7-8
CDR3aa: CASRRTPDTEAFF

j_gene: TRBJ2-3
v_gene: TRBV6-5
CDR3aa: CASRLTVQDADTQYF